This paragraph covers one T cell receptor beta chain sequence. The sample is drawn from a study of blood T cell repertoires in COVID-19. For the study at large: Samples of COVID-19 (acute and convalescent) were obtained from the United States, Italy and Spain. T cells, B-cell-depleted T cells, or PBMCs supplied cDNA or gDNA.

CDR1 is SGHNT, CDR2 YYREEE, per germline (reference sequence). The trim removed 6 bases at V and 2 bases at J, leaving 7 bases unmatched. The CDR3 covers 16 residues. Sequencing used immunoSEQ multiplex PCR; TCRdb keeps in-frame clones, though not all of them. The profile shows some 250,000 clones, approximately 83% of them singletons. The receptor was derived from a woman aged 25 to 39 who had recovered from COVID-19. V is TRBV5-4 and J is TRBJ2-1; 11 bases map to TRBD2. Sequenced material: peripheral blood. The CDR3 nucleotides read TGTGCCAGCACCCCCTCTAGCGGGGGGACCTACAATGAGCAGTTCTTC. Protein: CASTPSSGGTYNEQFF.